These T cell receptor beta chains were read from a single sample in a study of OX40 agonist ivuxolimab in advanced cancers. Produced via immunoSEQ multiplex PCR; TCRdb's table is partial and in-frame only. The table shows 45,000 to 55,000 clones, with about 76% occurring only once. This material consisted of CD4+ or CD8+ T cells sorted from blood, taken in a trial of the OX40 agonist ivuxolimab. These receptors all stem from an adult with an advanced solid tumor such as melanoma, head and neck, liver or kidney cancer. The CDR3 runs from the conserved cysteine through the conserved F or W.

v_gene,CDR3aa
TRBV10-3,CAIRWDNQETQYF
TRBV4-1,CASSRSGTVSEQFF
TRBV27,CASSPPGGGETQYF
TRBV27,CASSTRDSSYNEQFF
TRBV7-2,CASSLYGVREGTEAFF
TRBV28,CASQGMAEAFF
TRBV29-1,CSVDRAMNTEAFF
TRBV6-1,CASSEGVRDSWYSSTGELFF
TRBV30,CAWNLGGAGEQYF
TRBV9,CASSVSEGEGFYNEQFF
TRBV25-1,CASSEPSGGRGTEAFF
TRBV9,CASSVAVNTEAFF
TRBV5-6,CASSLRNTGELFF